Presented here are 14 T cell receptor beta chains from one specimen sequenced in a study of blood T cells in healthy people across ages. A second PCR, run for roughly 6 to 11 cycles, used a sample-barcoded 5' primer plus a J-beta primer mix. A single record per CDR3 protein comes from TCRdb applying MiXCR to the 5' RACE reads. Here the sample spans about 1,800,000 distinct CDR3 sequences, roughly 30% being singletons. The specimen was blood. These receptors came from a woman aged 30 to 39 in good health.

The chain employs TRBV6-2 or TRBV6-3 and TRBJ2-1; D is possibly TRBD2 (5 bases). V lost 7 bases and J lost 0, with 13 bases in between. This CDR3 spans 15 amino acids. In germline, CDR1 is MNHEY, CDR2 SVGEGT. CDR3 sequence: CASKPRRSSYNEQFF. CDR3 DNA: TGTGCCAGCAAGCCCCGGAGGAGCTCCTACAATGAGCAGTTCTTC.

CDR3 protein: CASSQELGGGGLEQFF. CDR3 sequence (DNA): TGTGCCAGCAGCCAAGAGTTGGGGGGCGGGGGGCTTGAGCAGTTCTTC. The chain links TRBV7-2 to TRBJ2-1; 8 nucleotides align to TRBD2. The CDR3 contains 16 residues. V gave up 5 bases and J gave up 9 bases; unmatched junction bases: 15. Germline CDR1 is SGHTA and CDR2 is FQGNSA.

This clonotype was seen a few times. The V and J genes are TRBV5-1 and TRBJ2-3, with D tentatively TRBD2 (6 bases). From germline, CDR1 is SGHRS and CDR2 YFSETQ. Trimming pared 0 bases from V and 3 bases from J, leaving 11 bases between. The CDR3 is made up of 15 amino acids. CDR3 DNA sequence: TGCGCCAGCAGCTTGGCGCGGGGAATAACAGATACGCAGTATTTT. Amino acids: CASSLARGITDTQYF.

V gene TRBV20-1 combines with J gene TRBJ2-3, with 8 positions matching TRBD1. The CDR3 sequence is 14 residues long. The ends lost 5 bases at V and 0 bases at J; junction bases unmatched: 4. CDR1 DFQATT and CDR2 SNEGSKA come from the germline V gene (reference sequence). The CDR3 sequence: CSAGRQGSTDTQYF. CDR3 sequence (DNA): TGCAGTGCTGGGAGACAGGGGAGCACAGATACGCAGTATTTT.

Concerning this clonotype: A much larger clone differs by one base, so this may be a read error. The CDR3 nucleotides are TGTGCCAGCAGCTTTGGGAGGGCCATGTACAATGAGCAGTACTTC. It specifies CASSFGRAMYNEQYF. The V and J genes are TRBV7-2 and TRBJ2-7; 7 nucleotides match TRBD2. V trimming: 3 bases; J trimming: 7 bases; junction bases outside the gene matches: 12. Germline CDR1 SGHTA, CDR2 FQGNSA. The CDR3 spans 15 residues.

This clonotype was picked up many times. The chain is built from TRBV28 and TRBJ2-7, with 7 nucleotides matching TRBD2. Germline V gene sequence: CDR1 MDHEN, CDR2 SYDVKM. The CDR3 runs to 15 residues. J lost 5 bases, V lost 6 bases, and 13 bases had no gene match. The CDR3 region has the DNA TGTGCCAGCAGCCCACCGGGAGGAACCGGGAACGAGCAGTACTTC. It yields the protein CASSPPGGTGNEQYF.

The rearrangement uses TRBV5-1 and TRBJ1-6; D gene unclear. Trimming removed 0 bases at V and 14 bases at J, with 18 bases between. The germline V gene encodes CDR1 SGHRS and CDR2 YFSETQ. This CDR3 comprises 15 residues. CDR3 in DNA: TGCGCCAGCAGCTTGGGAGCCCTTCCTGCTGAAACCCTCCACTTT. Protein product: CASSLGALPAETLHF.

This clonotype was detected a few times. The V gene is TRBV11-2, the J gene TRBJ1-2; TRBD1 might be the D (5 bases). Between the trimmed V and J ends, which lost 5 bases and 2 bases, there was a span of 12 bases. Germline CDR1 reads SGHAT; CDR2 reads FQNNGV. The CDR3 loop spans 14 amino acids. CDR3 residues: CASSVDSLNYGYTF. CDR3 bases: TGTGCCAGCAGCGTTGACAGTTTGAACTATGGCTACACCTTC.

The chain employs TRBV7-9 and TRBJ2-1; 8 bases map to TRBD1. Germline CDR1 SEHNR, CDR2 FQNEAQ (reference sequence). This CDR3 comprises 14 residues. Unmatched junction bases numbered 10, after V lost 5 bases and J lost 10 bases. The DNA for the CDR3 is TGTGCCAGCAGCGCATCCTGGACAGGGCACGAGCAGTTCTTC. Protein: CASSASWTGHEQFF.

This clonotype was counted once. A much more abundant neighbour one base away suggests this may be a read error. The chain recombines TRBV12-3 or TRBV12-4 with TRBJ2-7, with TRBD2 matching 9 bases. V lost 6 bases and J lost 2; bases outside the gene matches: 8. There are 15 residues in the CDR3. The CDR3 DNA reads as TGTGCCAGCAGCCTACCAGCGGGGGGTACCTACGAGCAGTACTTC. Amino acids: CASSLPAGGTYEQYF.

This clonotype was seen a handful of times. V and J are TRBV18 and TRBJ2-4; no firm D call. The end of the DNA aligns better with TRBJ2-7, so the J call may be wrong. Germline V gene lookup returns CDR1 KGHSH and CDR2 LQKENI. The CDR3 contains 13 residues. The CDR3 sequence is CASSPGISDEQYF. The CDR3, as DNA: TGTGCCAGCTCACCAGGGATCTCAGACGAGCAGTACTTC.

The J gene is TRBJ2-7, the V gene TRBV2; 7 bases align to TRBD2. The CDR3 spans 14 residues. The J segment lost 9 bases and the V segment lost 1 base, leaving 9 bases of the junction unmatched. The germline CDR1 and CDR2 sequences are SNHLY and FYNNEI. The DNA for the CDR3 is TGTGCCAGCAGTGAAGTGCGGGGGACCCTTGGGCAGTACTTC. Protein product: CASSEVRGTLGQYF.

There are a few counts of this clonotype. J is TRBJ2-5 and V is TRBV29-1; D not resolved. CDR3 length: 13 amino acids. Trimming pared 3 bases from V and 4 bases from J, leaving 12 bases between. Germline V gene sequence: CDR1 SQVTM, CDR2 ANQGSEA. The CDR3 nucleotides are TGCAGCGTTGATGGACCCGAAGGAGAGACCCAGTACTTC. Its translation is CSVDGPEGETQYF.

The chain combines TRBV18 with TRBJ2-7; a possible D gene is TRBD2 (6 bases). Trimming stripped 6 bases from V and 10 bases from J, with 19 bases between. CDR1 and CDR2 (germline): KGHSH, LQKENI. There are 13 residues in the CDR3. The CDR3 is CASSLGTPFDQYF. The CDR3 DNA reads TGTGCCAGCTCCCTCGGGACTCCTTTTGACCAGTACTTC.